These T cell receptor beta chains were read from a single sample in a study of Ad26.COV2.S vaccination and SARS-CoV-2 variants. Only in-frame clones appear in the TCRdb table, and some are missing; sequencing was by immunoSEQ multiplex PCR. This repertoire shows 300,000 to 500,000 clones, approximately 86% found once; its top ten account for 3.5%. Material: peripheral blood, obtained in a trial of Ad26.COV2.S vaccine versus placebo. The source of these receptors is a person aged 18-65 years who received the Ad26.COV2.S COVID-19 vaccine or a placebo. CDR3s include the opening cysteine and the closing phenylalanine or tryptophan. The order of the fields is J gene, V gene, D gene, clone size, CDR3 protein, CDR3 DNA. A D gene is named only where the DNA matches it firmly. The size entry is marked missing in some rows and otherwise reads once, few, many or a size class.

J gene: TRBJ2-7; V gene: TRBV4-3; D gene: TRBD1; clone size: .; CDR3 protein: CASSQGTGVYEQYF; CDR3 DNA: TGCGCCAGCAGCCAGGGGACAGGGGTCTACGAGCAGTACTTC
J gene: TRBJ1-3; V gene: TRBV5-6; D gene: .; clone size: once; CDR3 protein: CASSLEGIGLGGNTIYF; CDR3 DNA: TGTGCCAGCAGCTTGGAGGGTATAGGGCTGGGTGGAAACACCATATATTTT
J gene: TRBJ2-1; V gene: TRBV12-3/TRBV12-4; D gene: .; clone size: .; CDR3 protein: CASSLNGIRLFF; CDR3 DNA: TGTGCCAGCAGTTTAAACGGGATACGGCTGTTCTTC
J gene: TRBJ2-6; V gene: TRBV6-1; D gene: .; clone size: .; CDR3 protein: CASSESSPGANVLTF; CDR3 DNA: TGTGCCAGCAGTGAATCCTCTCCTGGGGCCAACGTCCTGACTTTC
J gene: TRBJ1-5; V gene: TRBV12-3/TRBV12-4; D gene: .; clone size: .; CDR3 protein: CASSTGGNQPQHF; CDR3 DNA: TGTGCCAGCAGTACGGGGGGCAATCAGCCCCAGCATTTT
J gene: TRBJ2-2; V gene: TRBV3-1/TRBV3-2; D gene: TRBD1; clone size: .; CDR3 protein: CASSQPRQGKRGELFF; CDR3 DNA: TGTGCCAGCAGCCAACCCAGACAGGGGAAGAGAGGGGAGCTGTTTTTT
J gene: TRBJ2-3; V gene: TRBV6-6; D gene: .; clone size: .; CDR3 protein: CASSYAKSADTQYF; CDR3 DNA: TGTGCCAGCAGTTACGCGAAAAGCGCAGATACGCAGTATTTT
J gene: TRBJ2-7; V gene: TRBV11-2; D gene: .; clone size: once; CDR3 protein: CASSLGLPAYEQYF; CDR3 DNA: TGTGCCAGCAGCTTGGGACTGCCTGCCTACGAGCAGTACTTC
J gene: TRBJ2-3; V gene: TRBV3-1/TRBV3-2; D gene: TRBD2; clone size: .; CDR3 protein: CASSHGTSGLGNTQYF; CDR3 DNA: TGTGCCAGCAGCCACGGGACTAGCGGGCTTGGTAATACGCAGTATTTT
J gene: TRBJ1-1; V gene: TRBV4-1; D gene: .; clone size: .; CDR3 protein: CASSGVRNTEAFF; CDR3 DNA: TGCGCCAGCAGCGGGGTTAGAAACACTGAAGCTTTCTTT